The 5 T cell receptor beta chains below come from one sample, sequenced in a study of graft-versus-host responses after intestinal transplantation. Using immunoSEQ multiplex PCR, the repertoire was profiled, and TCRdb retains in-frame clones only, with some absent. The repertoire holds 90,000 to 100,000 clones, with roughly 86% as singletons. The sample was PBMCs, taken 255 days after intestinal transplant. These TCRs come from a human patient who received an intestinal transplant, so some T cells may come from the graft donor.

This sequence joins TRBV6-5 and TRBJ1-1; D gene uncertain. In germline, CDR1 is MNHEY, CDR2 SVGAGI. V lost 6 bases, J lost 1 base, and 12 bases lay in between. This CDR3 is 14 amino acids long. CDR3 sequence reads: CASSQSDGNTEAFF. CDR3 DNA: TGTGCCAGCAGCCAGTCGGACGGGAACACTGAAGCTTTCTTT.

This chain links TRBV25-1 with TRBJ2-3; the match to TRBD1 covers 9 bases. The germline V gene has CDR1 MGHDK and CDR2 SYGVNS. V was pared by 10 bases and J by 8 bases, with 13 bases of the junction left unmatched. The CDR3 contains 14 residues. The CDR3 reads CATSRDRVESTQYF. CDR3 sequence (DNA): TGTGCCACTTCCCGGGACAGGGTAGAGTCTACGCAGTATTTT.

The chain is built from TRBV10-3 and TRBJ1-2, with TRBD1 matching over 8 bases. V lost 7 bases, J lost 3 bases, and 10 bases stayed unmatched. Germline assignment: CDR1 ENHRY and CDR2 SYGVKD. The CDR3 extends over 15 amino acids. CDR3 bases: TGTGCCATCACCGGACCCGACAGGGGTGACTATGGCTACACCTTC. It specifies CAITGPDRGDYGYTF.

The rearrangement uses TRBV9 and TRBJ2-1; D ambiguous. CDR1 is SGDLS, CDR2 YYNGEE, per germline. Trimming pared 0 bases from V and 0 bases from J, leaving 7 bases between. This CDR3 has 15 residues. CDR3 coding DNA: TGTGCCAGCAGCGTAGAACAGAGCTCCTACAATGAGCAGTTCTTC. Its protein product is CASSVEQSSYNEQFF.

CDR3 residues: CASSFSWDTHQPQHF. CDR3 sequence (DNA): TGTGCCAGCAGTTTTAGCTGGGACACACATCAGCCCCAGCATTTT. The chain uses TRBV28 and TRBJ1-5, with a tentative D call TRBD1 (6 bases). V was trimmed by 3 bases and J by 5 bases, leaving 14 bases between them. Germline lookup yields CDR1 MDHEN and CDR2 SYDVKM. The CDR3 runs to 15 residues. Full variable domain (outside the CDR3, taken from reference TRBV28 and TRBJ1-5): DVKVTQSSRYLVKRTGEKVFLECVQDMDHENMFWYRQDPGLGLRLIYFSYDVKMKEKGDIPEGYSVSREKKERFSLILESASTNQTSMYLCASSFSWDTHQPQHFGDGTRLSIL.